The 31 T cell receptor beta chains below come from one sample, sequenced in a study of early T cells in non-severe SARS-CoV-2 infection. One entry per CDR3 protein results from TCRdb running MiXCR on the 5' RACE reads. The sample consists of fewer than 85,000 distinct CDR3 sequences, around 16% of them appearing once. Sequencing was performed on whole blood. The receptors shown here come from an adult who was a healthcare worker with PCR-confirmed SARS-CoV-2 infection or an uninfected control (not recorded which).

This clonotype was counted at least ten times. V is TRBV11-1 and J is TRBJ2-1; possible D gene TRBD2, 6 bases. The CDR3 is made up of 12 amino acids. Trimming left V 1 base short and J 8 bases short, with 6 bases between. Germline values: CDR1 SGHAT, CDR2 FQDESV (reference sequence). The chain's CDR3 is CASSLGGDEQFF. CDR3 coding DNA: TGTGCCAGCAGCTTAGGCGGGGATGAGCAGTTCTTC.

The J gene is TRBJ2-5, the V gene TRBV4-1, with D possibly being TRBD1 or TRBD2 (5 bases each). V gave up 4 bases and J gave up 7 bases, with 19 bases separating them. The germline V gene has CDR1 MGHRA and CDR2 YSYEKL. This CDR3 has 15 residues. CDR3 in amino acids: CASSPSTGAGRTQYF. The CDR3, as DNA: TGCGCCAGCAGCCCCTCTACCGGGGCTGGGAGGACCCAGTACTTC.

The V call is TRBV20-1, the J call TRBJ2-7; 7 bases are a match to TRBD2. Germline CDR1 is DFQATT and CDR2 is SNEGSKA (reference sequence). The CDR3 length is 14 residues. The V gene end was trimmed by 3 bases and the J gene end by 3 bases; junction bases not matched to a gene: 8. The CDR3 sequence is CSASRLAEIYEQYF. The CDR3 coding sequence is TGCAGTGCTAGTAGGCTAGCGGAGATCTACGAGCAGTACTTC.

The CDR3 region has the DNA TGTGCCAGCAGCCCCTCCTGGGAGCAGTACTTC. The encoded protein is CASSPSWEQYF. The chain joins TRBV7-9 to TRBJ2-7; D gene uncertain. This CDR3 is 11 amino acids long. From germline, CDR1 is SEHNR and CDR2 FQNEAQ (reference sequence). V gave up 5 bases and J gave up 7 bases, with 9 bases separating them. Based on the CDR3 plus reference TRBV7-9 and TRBJ2-7, the full variable domain is DTGVSQNPRHKITKRGQNVTFRCDPISEHNRLYWYRQTLGQGPEFLTYFQNEAQLEKSRLLSDRFSAERPKGSFSTLEIQRTEQGDSAMYLCASSPSWEQYFGPGTRLTVT.

This clonotype has more than one count but fewer than ten. The CDR3 DNA reads as TGTGCTAGTGGTTTGGCATACAATGAGCAGTTCTTC. Translation gives CASGLAYNEQFF. The chain employs TRBV12-5 and TRBJ2-1; unclear D gene. The CDR3 length is 12 residues. Trimming pared 1 base from V and 4 bases from J, leaving 2 bases between. Looked up from germline, CDR1 is LGHNT and CDR2 is FRNRAP.

The chain has TRBV10-3 and TRBJ1-2; D is undetermined. The germline V and J ends were trimmed by 2 bases and 2 bases, with 6 bases remaining between them. This CDR3 comprises 13 residues. Germline CDR1 reads ENHRY; CDR2 reads SYGVKD. The CDR3 protein is CAISESGNYGYTF. CDR3 coding DNA: TGTGCCATCAGTGAGAGTGGGAACTATGGCTACACCTTC.

This clonotype was seen at least ten times. The V and J genes are TRBV12-3 or TRBV12-4 and TRBJ2-5; 9 bases map to TRBD2. V shed 0 bases, J shed 1 base, and the junction held 0 bases outside the gene matches. The CDR3 is 15 residues long. CDR3 nucleotides: TGTGCCAGCAGTTTAGCGGGACTAGCCCAAGAGACCCAGTACTTC. Amino acids: CASSLAGLAQETQYF.

V usage is TRBV19 and J usage is TRBJ1-2; D call uncertain. The CDR3 runs 15 residues. V was cut by 4 bases and J by 0 bases, with 12 bases left in between. CDR1 and CDR2 (germline): LNHDA, SQIVND (reference sequence). CDR3 DNA sequence: TGTGCCAGTAGTACAATGGACGGAGCTAACTATGGCTACACCTTC. Translated: CASSTMDGANYGYTF. Filled out from reference TRBV19 and TRBJ1-2, the complete variable domain reads DGGITQSPKYLFRKEGQNVTLSCEQNLNHDAMYWYRQDPGQGLRLIYYSQIVNDFQKGDIAEGYSVSREKKESFPLTVTSAQKNPTAFYLCASSTMDGANYGYTFGSGTRLTVV.

This clonotype was seen more than once but under ten times. The chain uses TRBV6-2 or TRBV6-3 and TRBJ2-1, with D maybe TRBD2 (6 bases). This CDR3 has 13 amino acids. Trimming stripped 7 bases from V and 5 bases from J, with 12 bases between. CDR1 and CDR2 from the germline V gene are MNHEY and SVGEGT. The CDR3 protein is CASTGLANNEQFF. CDR3 coding DNA: TGTGCCAGCACTGGGCTAGCGAACAATGAGCAGTTCTTC.

This clonotype was seen a handful of times. V usage is TRBV27 and J usage is TRBJ2-1, with D possibly called TRBD1 or TRBD2 (5 bases each). This CDR3 has 12 amino acids. Germline V gene data show CDR1 as MNHEY and CDR2 as SMNVEV (reference sequence). V lost 1 base, J lost 10 bases, and 8 bases lay in between. The CDR3 region is CASSLLRGEQFF. As DNA, the CDR3 is TGTGCCAGCAGTTTATTGAGGGGCGAGCAGTTCTTC.

The V gene is TRBV4-3, the J gene TRBJ2-1; weak D call: TRBD2 (6 bases). The CDR3 loop spans 14 amino acids. Trimming cost V 0 bases and J 9 bases, with 12 bases left between them. The germline CDR1 and CDR2 sequences are LGHNA and YSLEER. For the CDR3, the DNA is TGCGCCAGCAGCCAAGAGCTCGGGGGTTTTGAGCAGTTCTTC. Its translation: CASSQELGGFEQFF.

The sample holds a few counts of this clonotype. The rearrangement joins TRBV12-3 or TRBV12-4 to TRBJ1-5, with no clear D. V lost 3 bases to trimming and J lost 0 bases, with 9 bases between them. The CDR3 has 15 amino acids. The CDR3 DNA reads TGTGCCAGCAGTTTCTCAGAGTATAGCAATCAGCCCCAGCATTTT. Its translation: CASSFSEYSNQPQHF.

This clonotype was seen only a few times. V and J are TRBV19 and TRBJ2-1, with 7 nucleotides matching TRBD1. V lost 4 bases to trimming and J lost 5 bases; unmatched junction nucleotides: 11. The CDR3 contains 16 residues. Germline V gene lookup returns CDR1 LNHDA and CDR2 SQIVND (reference sequence). DNA of the CDR3: TGTGCCAGTAGTACACGACAGGGCCCGAGTAACAATGAGCAGTTCTTC. Its protein product is CASSTRQGPSNNEQFF.

V gene TRBV29-1 combines with J gene TRBJ2-3; D is ambiguous. Looked up from germline, CDR1 is SQVTM and CDR2 is ANQGSEA. This CDR3 region has 12 residues. V shed 0 bases and J shed 5 bases, with 6 bases lying between them. Here the CDR3 reads CSVEDLRDTQYF. CDR3 nucleotide sequence: TGCAGCGTTGAAGATCTTAGAGATACGCAGTATTTT.

J is TRBJ2-1 and V is TRBV5-1; 11 nucleotides agree with TRBD2. The CDR3 loop spans 15 amino acids. Germline-derived CDR1 and CDR2 are SGHRS and YFSETQ. Trimming took 3 bases from V and 4 from J; bases not matched to a gene: 3. The CDR3 DNA sequence: TGCGCCAGCAGCTACAGACTAGCGGGGTACAATGAGCAGTTCTTC. It specifies CASSYRLAGYNEQFF.

This clonotype was seen many times. V gene TRBV30 combines with J gene TRBJ1-6; no clear D. The CDR3 covers 14 residues. CDR1 GTSNPN and CDR2 SVGIG come from the germline V gene (reference sequence). Trimming took off 5 bases at V and 10 bases at J, with 18 bases between the two ends. CDR3 residues: CAWAPGTGISPLHF. DNA for the CDR3: TGTGCCTGGGCCCCCGGTACCGGGATCTCACCCCTCCACTTT. Full variable domain (rest looked up from reference TRBV30 and TRBJ1-6): SQTIHQWPATLVQPVGSPLSLECTVEGTSNPNLYWYRQAAGRGLQLLFYSVGIGQISSEVPQNLSASRPQDRQFILSSKKLLLSDSGFYLCAWAPGTGISPLHFGNGTRLTVT.

This clonotype was recorded at least ten times. The chain couples TRBV12-3 or TRBV12-4 to TRBJ2-1, with 8 bases aligning to TRBD1. This CDR3 contains 16 residues. Losses at the gene ends were 7 bases for V and 4 bases for J; bases not matched to a gene: 12. The CDR3 coding sequence is TGTGCCAGCAACAGTAGGGGGACAGGTATTTACAATGAGCAGTTCTTC. Translated: CASNSRGTGIYNEQFF.

This clonotype was found many times. The rearrangement joins TRBV5-1 to TRBJ1-1; D is undetermined. Trimming removed 0 bases from V and 3 bases from J, with 6 bases in between. This CDR3 has 13 residues. Per germline, CDR1 SGHRS and CDR2 YFSETQ. The CDR3 is CASSLARDTEAFF. The DNA of the CDR3 is TGCGCCAGCAGCTTGGCTCGTGACACTGAAGCTTTCTTT. The full variable domain, completed using reference TRBV5-1 and TRBJ1-1, is KAGVTQTPRYLIKTRGQQVTLSCSPISGHRSVSWYQQTPGQGLQFLFEYFSETQRNKGNFPGRFSGRQFSNSRSEMNVSTLELGDSALYLCASSLARDTEAFFGQGTRLTVV.

This clonotype has only a few counts. The chain uses TRBV12-3 or TRBV12-4 and TRBJ1-5, with 8 bases that match TRBD1. The junction had 6 bases not matched to a gene; V was cut back by 5 bases and J by 3 bases. The CDR3 is 15 residues long. The CDR3 region has the DNA TGTGCCAGCAGTCCCGGGACAGGCTACAATCAGCCCCAGCATTTT. Translated: CASSPGTGYNQPQHF.

This clonotype was recorded a few times. The chain carries TRBV29-1 and TRBJ1-1; perhaps TRBD1 as D (5 bases). Germline CDR1 and CDR2: SQVTM and ANQGSEA. The V end lost 4 bases, the J end lost 8 bases, and 11 bases lay between the germline ends. This CDR3 has 11 residues. CDR3 bases: TGCAGCGTTGGACAGTTACTAGAAGCTTTCTTT. Encoded protein: CSVGQLLEAFF.

The chain employs TRBV29-1 and TRBJ2-4; D call uncertain. CDR1 and CDR2 from the germline V gene are SQVTM and ANQGSEA. CDR3 length equals 11 residues. Trimming cost V 3 bases and J 7 bases, with 7 bases left between them. The CDR3 region is CSVDSTNIQYF. CDR3 coding DNA: TGCAGCGTTGATAGTACTAACATTCAGTACTTC.

This clonotype was seen only a few times. The chain carries TRBV7-3 and TRBJ2-3; tentatively, D is TRBD1 (6 bases). V gave up 5 bases and J gave up 6 bases, with 9 bases separating them. The CDR3 spans 12 residues. Germline V CDR1 and CDR2: SGHTA, FQGTGA. The CDR3 bases are TGTGCCAGCAGCCGTCAGGGGGATACGCAGTATTTT. It codes for CASSRQGDTQYF.

The chain has TRBV28 and TRBJ2-4, with a tentative D call TRBD1 (5 bases). Germline V CDR1 and CDR2: MDHEN, SYDVKM. The ends were cut back, 4 bases at V and 0 bases at J, with 13 bases in the middle. CDR3 length equals 16 residues. The DNA for the CDR3 is TGTGCCAGCAGTTATCCAAGACAGCCAGCCAAAAACATTCAGTACTTC. Residues: CASSYPRQPAKNIQYF. The whole variable domain, remainder taken from reference TRBV28 and TRBJ2-4, is DVKVTQSSRYLVKRTGEKVFLECVQDMDHENMFWYRQDPGLGLRLIYFSYDVKMKEKGDIPEGYSVSREKKERFSLILESASTNQTSMYLCASSYPRQPAKNIQYFGAGTRLSVL.

This clonotype appeared once. The genes are TRBV19 and TRBJ1-2; 7 bases are shared with TRBD1. J gave up 3 bases and V 5 bases, and 9 bases lay outside the gene matches. Germline V gives CDR1 LNHDA, CDR2 SQIVND (reference sequence). The CDR3 sequence is 15 residues long. CDR3 nucleotide sequence: TGTGCCAGTAGTGGCTGGACAGGCCCCTACTATGGCTACACCTTC. Translated: CASSGWTGPYYGYTF.

This clonotype was observed a few times. The rearrangement uses TRBV6-2 or TRBV6-3 and TRBJ1-2, with a tentative D call TRBD1 (5 bases). The germline V and J ends were trimmed by 2 bases and 4 bases, with 11 bases remaining between them. The CDR3 has 14 residues. Germline assignment: CDR1 MNHEY and CDR2 SVGEGT. In nucleotides, the CDR3 is TGTGCCAGCAGTTACATGCAGGGATCCTATGGCTACACCTTC. Its protein is CASSYMQGSYGYTF.

This chain uses TRBV2 with TRBJ2-5, with 11 bases fitting TRBD2. V gave up 6 bases and J gave up 1 base; unmatched junction bases: 7. CDR1 is SNHLY and CDR2 is FYNNEI in the germline V gene. The CDR3 totals 16 residues. The CDR3, as DNA: TGTGCCAGCAGGCCCCTAGCGGGGGGAACCCAAGAGACCCAGTACTTC. Encoded protein: CASRPLAGGTQETQYF.

The chain links TRBV12-3 or TRBV12-4 to TRBJ2-3; TRBD1 matches at 7 bases. V was clipped by 7 bases and J by 4 bases; unmatched bases: 8. The CDR3 runs 14 residues. The CDR3 loop is CASKRQGFPDTQYF. CDR3 nucleotides: TGTGCCAGCAAACGACAGGGATTCCCAGATACGCAGTATTTT.

The chain is built from TRBV29-1 and TRBJ2-2; D possibly corresponds to TRBD1 (6 bases). The CDR3 loop spans 14 amino acids. The V end lost 2 bases, the J end lost 6 bases, and 13 bases lay between the germline ends. In germline, CDR1 is SQVTM, CDR2 ANQGSEA. The CDR3 loop reads CSVEYRARAGELFF. CDR3 coding DNA: TGCAGCGTTGAATACAGGGCCAGGGCCGGGGAGCTGTTTTTT.

In this sample, this clonotype turned up a few times. The V call is TRBV12-3 or TRBV12-4, the J call TRBJ2-2; no clear D gene. V was pared by 2 bases and J by 7 bases, with 8 bases between. CDR3 length: 13 amino acids. The CDR3 loop is CASSLLGGGELFF. CDR3 bases: TGTGCCAGCAGTTTACTGGGTGGCGGGGAGCTGTTTTTT.

This clonotype was counted between two and nine times. The genes are TRBV4-1 and TRBJ2-7, with TRBD1 as a possible D gene (7 bases). Germline-derived CDR1 and CDR2 are MGHRA and YSYEKL. The V end lost 1 base, the J end lost 5 bases, and 15 bases lay between the germline ends. The CDR3 spans 15 residues. The CDR3 DNA follows: TGCGCCAGCAGCCAAGTTGCGGGACAGAGGAACGAGCAGTACTTC. It encodes CASSQVAGQRNEQYF.

The chain has TRBV9 and TRBJ2-7; TRBD1 or TRBD2 may be the D gene (5 bases each). Between the trimmed V and J ends, which lost 6 bases and 7 bases, there was a span of 17 bases. Germline CDR1 is SGDLS and CDR2 is YYNGEE. This CDR3 has 13 residues. CDR3 region: CASTLGGDGEQYF. Written as DNA, the CDR3 is TGTGCCAGCACCCTGGGTGGGGACGGGGAGCAGTACTTC.